This TCR beta chain was captured in a study of T-cell reconstitution after alpha-beta-depleted transplantation in children. Unique molecular identifiers were incorporated when the TCRbeta library was constructed. TCRdb used MiXCR to reprocess the PCR reads, holding one entry per CDR3 protein. This table has more than 200,000 distinct CDR3 sequences, 7.5% to 10% appearing once. Remarks on this clonotype: At one end the junction does not follow the germline gene, possibly because of a read error.

CDR3 length: 14 residues. Germline V CDR1 and CDR2: SGHRS, YFSETQ. The source was PBMCs from the stem cell graft donor, collected from the stem cell graft. V and J are TRBV5-1 and TRBJ2-7; D might be TRBD1 (6 bases). The clonotype was recovered from a human donor who donated a stem cell graft to a child with SCID. CDR3: CAISPDSTLYEQYF. For the CDR3, the DNA is TGCGCCATCAGCCCGGACAGTACTCTATATGAGCAGTACTTC.